This entry is about one T cell receptor beta chain. Its specificity is unknown. The entry originates in a study of T cells in Graves' hyperthyroidism and ophthalmopathy. General study findings and limits: In blood, most of the thyroid clonotypes expanded above 0.001 were also present.

Regions amplified from RNA transcripts were the TCR beta CDR3 regions. First-round RT-PCR of the TCR CDR3 relied on the HTBI primer set. MiXCR, run by TCRdb on the multiplex PCR reads, gives a single entry per CDR3 protein. There are roughly 300,000 distinct CDR3 sequences in the sample; roughly 23% occur only once, and 50% lies in the top ten. Germline V gives CDR1 MNHNS, CDR2 SASEGT. V lost 6 bases and J lost 7; bases outside the gene matches: 10. This CDR3 is built from 14 residues. The chain has TRBV6-1 and TRBJ1-1; 8 bases map to TRBD1. The sequence was obtained from a woman in her forties or fifties with Graves' hyperthyroidism. Input material: blood. The CDR3 here is CASSIIYGQGEAFF. The CDR3 DNA is TGTGCCAGCAGCATCATCTACGGACAGGGTGAAGCTTTCTTT.